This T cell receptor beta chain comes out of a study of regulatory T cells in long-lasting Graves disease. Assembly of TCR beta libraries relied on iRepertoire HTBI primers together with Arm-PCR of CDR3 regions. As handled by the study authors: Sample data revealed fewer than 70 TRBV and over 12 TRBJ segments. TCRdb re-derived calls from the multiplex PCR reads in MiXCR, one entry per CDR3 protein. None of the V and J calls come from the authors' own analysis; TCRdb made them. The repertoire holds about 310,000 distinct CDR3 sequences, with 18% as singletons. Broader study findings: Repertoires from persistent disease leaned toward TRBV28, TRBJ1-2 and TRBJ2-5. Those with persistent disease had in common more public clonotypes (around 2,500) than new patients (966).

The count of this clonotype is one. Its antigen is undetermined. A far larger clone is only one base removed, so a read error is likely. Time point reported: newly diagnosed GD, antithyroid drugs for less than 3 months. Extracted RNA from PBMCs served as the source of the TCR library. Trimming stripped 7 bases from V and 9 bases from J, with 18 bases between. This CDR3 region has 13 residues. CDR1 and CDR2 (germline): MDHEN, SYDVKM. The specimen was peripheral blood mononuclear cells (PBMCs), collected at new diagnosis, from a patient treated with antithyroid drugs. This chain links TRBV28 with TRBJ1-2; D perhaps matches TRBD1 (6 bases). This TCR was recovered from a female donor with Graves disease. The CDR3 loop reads CASNLRGALSYTF. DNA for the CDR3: TGTGCCAGCAACCTGCGGGGGGCGCTTAGCTACACCTTC.